This record covers a single TCR beta chain. Clones were read by immunoSEQ multiplex PCR, and TCRdb kept only the in-frame ones, dropping some. The table includes approximately 150,000 clones, roughly 90% detected once. The V gene's germline CDR1 is LGHDT and CDR2 YNNKEL (reference sequence). V lost 9 bases and J 0 bases, leaving 19 bases between the germline ends. This CDR3 has 16 residues. The sample belongs to a study of T cell responses to AZD1222 COVID-19 vaccine. The chain carries TRBV3-1 (or the pseudogene TRBV3-2) and TRBJ2-3; tentatively, D is TRBD2 (5 bases). The TCR was taken from an adult who received the AZD1222 COVID-19 vaccine. The input for sequencing was peripheral blood, taken 28 days after the second AZD1222 dose. CDR3 bases: TGTGCCAGTTCAAGTGTGGTAGCGTCTAGCACAGATACGCAGTATTTT. Encoded protein: CASSSVVASSTDTQYF.